One TCR beta chain is described in this entry. Its target is unknown. The entry originates in a study of cytomegalovirus exposure and HLA in healthy donors. Germline CDR1 and CDR2: ENHRY and SYGVKD. The length of the CDR3 is 14 residues. Between the trimmed V and J ends, which lost 2 bases and 3 bases, there was a span of 8 bases. Study-wide findings and caveats: Later analysis showed TCR association rates varying by HLA locus, highest for DRB1 and lowest for HLA-C. For most TCR sequences rarity was the rule, although some public TCRs occurred in many donors. Roughly uniform sequencing depth across donors was assumed, possibly incorrectly. Earlier results showed most TCR beta V segments being productive about 90% or about 30% of the time.

PCR used 60 Vbeta primers and 13 Jbeta primers. The method was immunoSEQ multiplex PCR; TCRdb's version includes in-frame clones alone and lacks a portion of them. The table includes approximately 160,000 clones, around 75% detected once. Sequenced sample: PBMCs. The chain joins TRBV10-3 to TRBJ1-5; D is possibly TRBD1 (5 bases). The TCR was taken from a woman aged 50 to 65 in good health and CMV-seropositive. Here the CDR3 DNA reads TGTGCCATCAGTGAGGGAGGGGCCAATCAGCCCCAGCATTTT. This gives the protein CAISEGGANQPQHF.